This TCR beta chain was captured in a study of blood T cell repertoires in COVID-19. Study summary: The study drew acute and convalescent COVID-19 samples from the United States, Italy and Spain.

CDR3 length: 14 amino acids. Trimming shortened V by 5 bases and J by 2 bases, and 13 bases separated the two germline ends. Germline V gene lookup returns CDR1 LNHDA and CDR2 SQIVND (reference sequence). Assay used: immunoSEQ multiplex PCR; TCRdb lists only in-frame clones, some missing. The sample has tens of thousands of clones; roughly four fifths are singletons. This clonotype originated in a woman in her seventies with acute or convalescent COVID-19. This chain joins TRBV19 and TRBJ2-7; D uncertain. Sequenced input: peripheral blood. CDR3 in DNA: TGTGCCAGTAGTCCGACGGGTTCCACCTACGAGCAGTACTTC. This codes for CASSPTGSTYEQYF.